This record concerns one TCR beta chain sequence. No antigen is known for it. TCRdb reanalyzed the 5' RACE reads, giving one entry per CDR3 protein sequence and no DNA. In all, the sample yields about 450,000 distinct CDR3 sequences. This entry comes from a study of T cells expressing NK-cell markers. Study-level background: Most of the eight sequenced donors were classified as HCMV-seropositive, and one was classified as seronegative.

Germline V gene data show CDR1 as LNHNV and CDR2 as YYDKDF (reference sequence). The CDR3 runs to 14 residues. The study, taken as a whole, reports: For a handful of donors, these clonotypes were likewise the leading ones in the CD3+CD56-NKG2C+ fraction.

Sequencing was done on a sample of blood T cells: a sorted CD56 or NKG2C T cell subset, CD4+ or CD8+ T cells, or bulk PBMC T cells (not recorded which). The chain uses TRBV15 and TRBJ1-6; TCRdb designates TRBD1, a call that cannot be tested without DNA. This sequence originates from a woman aged 18 to 75 in good health. This CDR3 reads CATGVGGAYSPLHF.